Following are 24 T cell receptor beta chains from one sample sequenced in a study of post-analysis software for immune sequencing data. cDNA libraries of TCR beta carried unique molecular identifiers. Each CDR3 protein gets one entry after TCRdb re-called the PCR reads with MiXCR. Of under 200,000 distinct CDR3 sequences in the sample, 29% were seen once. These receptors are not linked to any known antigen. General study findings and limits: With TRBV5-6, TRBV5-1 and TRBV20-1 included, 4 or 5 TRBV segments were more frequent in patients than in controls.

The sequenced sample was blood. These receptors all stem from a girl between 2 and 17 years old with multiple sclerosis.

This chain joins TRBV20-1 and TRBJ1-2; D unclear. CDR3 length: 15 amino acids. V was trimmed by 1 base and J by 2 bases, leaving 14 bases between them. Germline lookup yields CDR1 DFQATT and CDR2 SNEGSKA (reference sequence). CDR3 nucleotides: TGCAGTGCTAGAGCAAACCTCGGCCGAAACTATGGCTACACCTTC. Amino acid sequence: CSARANLGRNYGYTF.

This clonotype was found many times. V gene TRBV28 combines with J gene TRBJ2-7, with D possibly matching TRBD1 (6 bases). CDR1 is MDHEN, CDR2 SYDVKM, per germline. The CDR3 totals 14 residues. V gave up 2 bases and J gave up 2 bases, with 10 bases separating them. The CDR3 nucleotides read TGTGCCAGCAGTTTAGTCCAGGGGCCCTACGAGCAGTACTTC. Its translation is CASSLVQGPYEQYF.

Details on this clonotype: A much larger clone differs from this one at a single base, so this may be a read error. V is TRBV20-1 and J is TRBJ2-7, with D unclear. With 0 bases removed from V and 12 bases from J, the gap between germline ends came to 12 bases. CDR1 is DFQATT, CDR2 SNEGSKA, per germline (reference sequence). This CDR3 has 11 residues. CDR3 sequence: CSAREVETRYF. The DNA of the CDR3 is TGCAGTGCTAGAGAGGTAGAGACCCGGTACTTC.

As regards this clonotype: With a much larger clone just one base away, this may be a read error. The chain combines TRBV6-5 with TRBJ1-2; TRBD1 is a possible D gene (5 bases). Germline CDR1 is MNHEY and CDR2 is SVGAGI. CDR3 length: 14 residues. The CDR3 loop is CASNYWAGSYGYTF. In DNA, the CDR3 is TGTGCCAGCAATTACTGGGCAGGGAGCTATGGCTACACCTTC.

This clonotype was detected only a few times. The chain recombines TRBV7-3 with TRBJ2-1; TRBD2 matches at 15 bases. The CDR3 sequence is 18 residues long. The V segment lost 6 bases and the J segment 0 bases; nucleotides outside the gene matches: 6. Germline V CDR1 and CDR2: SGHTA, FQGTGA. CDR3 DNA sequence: TGTGCCAGCAGTTCCGGGACTAGCGGGGGGCGCTCCTACAATGAGCAGTTCTTC. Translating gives CASSSGTSGGRSYNEQFF.

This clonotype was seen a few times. CDR3 region: CASSPGRFPGTQYF. CDR3 DNA sequence: TGTGCCAGCAGCCCCGGAAGATTCCCAGGGACCCAGTACTTC. The chain recombines TRBV7-2 with TRBJ2-5, with unresolved D. Germline-derived CDR1 and CDR2 are SGHTA and FQGNSA. The CDR3 is 14 amino acids. Between the trimmed V and J ends, which lost 5 bases and 7 bases, there was a span of 17 bases.

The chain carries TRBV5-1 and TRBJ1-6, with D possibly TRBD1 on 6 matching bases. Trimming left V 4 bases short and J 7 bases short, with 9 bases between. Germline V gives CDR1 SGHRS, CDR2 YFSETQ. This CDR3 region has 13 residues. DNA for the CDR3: TGCGCCAGCAGCACAGGGAACAATTCACCCCTCCACTTT. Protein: CASSTGNNSPLHF. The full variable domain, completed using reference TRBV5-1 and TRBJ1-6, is KAGVTQTPRYLIKTRGQQVTLSCSPISGHRSVSWYQQTPGQGLQFLFEYFSETQRNKGNFPGRFSGRQFSNSRSEMNVSTLELGDSALYLCASSTGNNSPLHFGNGTRLTVT.

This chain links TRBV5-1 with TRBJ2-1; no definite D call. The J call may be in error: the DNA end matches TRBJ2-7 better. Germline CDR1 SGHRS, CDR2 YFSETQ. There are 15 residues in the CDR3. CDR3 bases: TGCGCCAGCAGCTTGGGGGCTATCTCCTACAATGAGCAGTACTTC. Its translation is CASSLGAISYNEQYF.

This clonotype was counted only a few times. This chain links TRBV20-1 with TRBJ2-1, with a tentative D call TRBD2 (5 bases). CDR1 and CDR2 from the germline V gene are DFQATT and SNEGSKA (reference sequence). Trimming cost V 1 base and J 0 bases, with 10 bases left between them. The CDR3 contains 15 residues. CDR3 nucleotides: TGCAGTGCTAGAGTAGCGATAAGCTCCTACAATGAGCAGTTCTTC. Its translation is CSARVAISSYNEQFF.

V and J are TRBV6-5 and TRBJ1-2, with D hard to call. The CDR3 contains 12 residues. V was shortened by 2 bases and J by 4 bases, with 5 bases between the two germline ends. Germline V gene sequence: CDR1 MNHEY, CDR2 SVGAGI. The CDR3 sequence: CASSYPGYGYTF. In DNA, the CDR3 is TGTGCCAGCAGTTACCCCGGCTATGGCTACACCTTC.

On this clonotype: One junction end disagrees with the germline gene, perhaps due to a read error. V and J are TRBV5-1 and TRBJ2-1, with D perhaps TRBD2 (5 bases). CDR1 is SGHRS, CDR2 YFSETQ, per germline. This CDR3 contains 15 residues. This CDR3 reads CASSLTGSSYNEQVF. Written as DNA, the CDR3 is TGCGCCAGCAGCTTGACTGGGAGCTCCTACAATGAGCAGGTCTTC.

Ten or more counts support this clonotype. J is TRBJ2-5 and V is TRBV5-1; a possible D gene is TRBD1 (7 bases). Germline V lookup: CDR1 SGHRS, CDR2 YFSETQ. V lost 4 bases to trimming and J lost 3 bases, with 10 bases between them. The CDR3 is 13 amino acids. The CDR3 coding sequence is TGCGCCAGCAGCGCGGGACAGAAAGAGACCCAGTACTTC. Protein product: CASSAGQKETQYF.

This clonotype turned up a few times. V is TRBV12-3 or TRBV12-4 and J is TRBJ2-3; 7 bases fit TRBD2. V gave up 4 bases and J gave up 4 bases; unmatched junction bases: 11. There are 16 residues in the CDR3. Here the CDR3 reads CASSSYPSGEADTQYF. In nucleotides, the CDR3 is TGTGCCAGCAGTTCCTACCCTAGCGGAGAAGCAGATACGCAGTATTTT.

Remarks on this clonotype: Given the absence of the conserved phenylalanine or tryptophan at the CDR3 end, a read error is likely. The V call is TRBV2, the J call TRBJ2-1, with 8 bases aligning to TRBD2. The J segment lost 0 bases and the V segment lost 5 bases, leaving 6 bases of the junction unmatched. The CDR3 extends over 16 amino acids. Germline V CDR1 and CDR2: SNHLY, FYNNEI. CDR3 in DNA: TGTGCCAGCAGTCCTAGCGGGCGAAGCTCCTACAATGAGCAGTTCTCC. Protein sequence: CASSPSGRSSYNEQFS.

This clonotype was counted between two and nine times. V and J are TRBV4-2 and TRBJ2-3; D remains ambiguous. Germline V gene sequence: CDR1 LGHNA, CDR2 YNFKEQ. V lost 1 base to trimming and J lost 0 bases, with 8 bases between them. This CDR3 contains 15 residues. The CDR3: CASSQAQASTDTQYF. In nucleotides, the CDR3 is TGTGCCAGCAGCCAAGCGCAGGCCAGCACAGATACGCAGTATTTT.

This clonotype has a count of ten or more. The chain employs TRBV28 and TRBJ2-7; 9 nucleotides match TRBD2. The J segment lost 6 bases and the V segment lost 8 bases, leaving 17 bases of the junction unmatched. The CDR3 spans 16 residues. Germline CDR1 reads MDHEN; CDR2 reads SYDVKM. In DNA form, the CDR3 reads TGTGCCAGCGGGCTAGCGGGAATCAGCCTGGGGGGCGAGCAGTACTTC. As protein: CASGLAGISLGGEQYF.

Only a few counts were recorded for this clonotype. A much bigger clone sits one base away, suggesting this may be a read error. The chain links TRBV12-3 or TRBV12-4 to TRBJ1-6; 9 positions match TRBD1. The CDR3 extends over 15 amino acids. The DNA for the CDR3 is TGTGCCGGCAGCCGGACAGGGGCCGTCAATTCACCCCTCCACTTT. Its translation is CAGSRTGAVNSPLHF.

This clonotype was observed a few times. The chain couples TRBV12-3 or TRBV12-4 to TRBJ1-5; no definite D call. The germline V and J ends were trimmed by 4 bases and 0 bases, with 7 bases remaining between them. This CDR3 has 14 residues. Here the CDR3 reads CASSSHYSNQPQHF. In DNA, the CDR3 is TGTGCCAGCAGTTCCCACTATAGCAATCAGCCCCAGCATTTT.

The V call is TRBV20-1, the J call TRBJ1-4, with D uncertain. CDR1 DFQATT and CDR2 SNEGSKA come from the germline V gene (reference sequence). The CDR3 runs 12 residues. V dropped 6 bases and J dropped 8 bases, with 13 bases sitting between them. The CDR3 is CSARTGSEKLFF. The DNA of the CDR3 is TGCAGTGCCAGAACGGGGTCCGAAAAACTGTTTTTT.

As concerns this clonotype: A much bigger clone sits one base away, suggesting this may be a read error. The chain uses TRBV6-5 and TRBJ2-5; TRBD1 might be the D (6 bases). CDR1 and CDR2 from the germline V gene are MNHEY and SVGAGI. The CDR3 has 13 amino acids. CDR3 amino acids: CASSRTDQEAQYF. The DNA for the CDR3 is TGTGCCAGCAGCAGGACAGACCAAGAGGCCCAGTACTTC.

The CDR3, as DNA: TGCAGTGCATCGGGACTAGCGGGGGGGCATTTTTTTGAGCAGTACTTC. Encoded protein: CSASGLAGGHFFEQYF. The J gene is TRBJ2-7, the V gene TRBV20-1; the match to TRBD2 covers 16 bases. Germline CDR1 reads DFQATT; CDR2 reads SNEGSKA (reference sequence). The CDR3 extends over 16 amino acids. The V and J ends lost 6 bases and 7 bases, in that order; junction bases with no gene match: 12.

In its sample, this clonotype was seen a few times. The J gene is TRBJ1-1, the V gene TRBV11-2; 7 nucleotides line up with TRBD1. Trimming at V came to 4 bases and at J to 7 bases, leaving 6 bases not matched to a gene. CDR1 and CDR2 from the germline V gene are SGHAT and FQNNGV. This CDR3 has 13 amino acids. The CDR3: CASSWDSRFEAFF. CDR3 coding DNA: TGTGCCAGCAGCTGGGACAGTAGATTTGAAGCTTTCTTT.

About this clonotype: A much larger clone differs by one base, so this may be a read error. CDR3 protein: CASSWLSGRHEQYF. CDR3 in DNA: TGTGCCAGCAGTTGGTTGAGCGGGAGGCACGAGCAGTACTTC. The chain couples TRBV12-3 or TRBV12-4 to TRBJ2-7; 9 bases line up with TRBD2. This CDR3 region has 14 residues. V shed 4 bases, J shed 5 bases, and the junction held 6 bases outside the gene matches.

The CDR3 sequence: CASSKGQNTGELFF. CDR3 DNA sequence: TGCGCCAGCAGTAAGGGACAGAACACCGGGGAGCTGTTTTTT. The chain links TRBV5-1 to TRBJ2-2, with a possible D match to TRBD1 (6 bases). The CDR3 runs to 14 residues. Germline values: CDR1 SGHRS, CDR2 YFSETQ. Trimming pared 5 bases from V and 1 base from J, leaving 9 bases between. Together with reference TRBV5-1 and TRBJ2-2, the CDR3 gives the full variable domain: KAGVTQTPRYLIKTRGQQVTLSCSPISGHRSVSWYQQTPGQGLQFLFEYFSETQRNKGNFPGRFSGRQFSNSRSEMNVSTLELGDSALYLCASSKGQNTGELFFGEGSRLTVL.